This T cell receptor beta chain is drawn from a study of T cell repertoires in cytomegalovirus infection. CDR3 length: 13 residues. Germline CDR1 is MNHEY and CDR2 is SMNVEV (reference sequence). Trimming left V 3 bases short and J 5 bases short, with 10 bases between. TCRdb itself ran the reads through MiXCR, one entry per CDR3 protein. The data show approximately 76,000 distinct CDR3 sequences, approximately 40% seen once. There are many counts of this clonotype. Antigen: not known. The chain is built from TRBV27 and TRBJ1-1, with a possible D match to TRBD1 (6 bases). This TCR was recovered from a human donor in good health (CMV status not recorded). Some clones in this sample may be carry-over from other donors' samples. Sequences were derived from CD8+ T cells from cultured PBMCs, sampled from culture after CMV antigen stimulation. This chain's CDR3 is CASSLSQGTEAFF. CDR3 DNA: TGTGCCAGCAGTTTGAGTCAGGGGACTGAAGCTTTCTTT.